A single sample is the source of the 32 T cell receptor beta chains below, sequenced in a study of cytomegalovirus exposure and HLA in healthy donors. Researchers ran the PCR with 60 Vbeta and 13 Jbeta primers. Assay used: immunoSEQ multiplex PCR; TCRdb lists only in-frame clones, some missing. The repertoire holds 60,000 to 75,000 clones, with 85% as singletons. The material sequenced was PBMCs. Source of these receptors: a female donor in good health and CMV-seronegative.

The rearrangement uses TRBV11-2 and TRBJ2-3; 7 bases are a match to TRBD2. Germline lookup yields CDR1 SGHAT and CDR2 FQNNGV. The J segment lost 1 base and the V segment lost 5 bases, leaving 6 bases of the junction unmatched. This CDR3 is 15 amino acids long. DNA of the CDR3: TGTGCCAGCAGCCCAAGGGGAGGGGGCACAGATACGCAGTATTTT. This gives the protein CASSPRGGGTDTQYF.

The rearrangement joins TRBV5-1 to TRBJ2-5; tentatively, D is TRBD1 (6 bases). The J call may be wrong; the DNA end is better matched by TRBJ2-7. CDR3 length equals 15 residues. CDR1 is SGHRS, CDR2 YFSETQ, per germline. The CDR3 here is CASSEGQMESYEQYF. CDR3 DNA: TGCGCCAGCAGCGAAGGACAGATGGAGTCCTACGAGCAGTACTTC.

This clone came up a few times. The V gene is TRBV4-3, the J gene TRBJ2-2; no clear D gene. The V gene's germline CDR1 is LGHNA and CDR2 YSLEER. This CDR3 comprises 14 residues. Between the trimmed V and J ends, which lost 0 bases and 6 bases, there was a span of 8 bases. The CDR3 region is CASSQDVPSGELFF. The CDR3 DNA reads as TGCGCCAGCAGCCAAGATGTCCCATCCGGGGAGCTGTTTTTT.

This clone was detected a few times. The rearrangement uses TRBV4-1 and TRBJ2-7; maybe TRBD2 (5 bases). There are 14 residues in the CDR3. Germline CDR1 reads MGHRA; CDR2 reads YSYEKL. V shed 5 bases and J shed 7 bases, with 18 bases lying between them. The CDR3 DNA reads TGCGCCAGCAGCTTTGCCCTTCCGCCGGGAGAGCAGTACTTC. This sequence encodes CASSFALPPGEQYF.

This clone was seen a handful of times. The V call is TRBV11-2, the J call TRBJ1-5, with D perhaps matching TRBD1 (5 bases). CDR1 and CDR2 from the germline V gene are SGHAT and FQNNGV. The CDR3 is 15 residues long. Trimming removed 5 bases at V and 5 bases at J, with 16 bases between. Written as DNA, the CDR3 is TGTGCCAGCAGCCCTGGACGTGGGGGGGATCAGCCCCAGCATTTT. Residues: CASSPGRGGDQPQHF.

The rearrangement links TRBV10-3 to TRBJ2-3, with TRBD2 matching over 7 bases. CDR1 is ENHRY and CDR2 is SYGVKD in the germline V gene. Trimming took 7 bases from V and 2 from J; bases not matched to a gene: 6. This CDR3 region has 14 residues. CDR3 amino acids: CAINRGGATDTQYF. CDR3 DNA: TGTGCCATCAACCGGGGAGGGGCCACAGATACGCAGTATTTT.

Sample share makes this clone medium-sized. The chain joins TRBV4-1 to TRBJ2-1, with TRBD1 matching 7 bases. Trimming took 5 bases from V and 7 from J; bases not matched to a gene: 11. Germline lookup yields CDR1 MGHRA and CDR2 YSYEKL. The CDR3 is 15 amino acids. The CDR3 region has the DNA TGCGCCAGCAGCGGGGTGGCAGGGGGACGAAATGAGCAGTTCTTC. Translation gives CASSGVAGGRNEQFF.

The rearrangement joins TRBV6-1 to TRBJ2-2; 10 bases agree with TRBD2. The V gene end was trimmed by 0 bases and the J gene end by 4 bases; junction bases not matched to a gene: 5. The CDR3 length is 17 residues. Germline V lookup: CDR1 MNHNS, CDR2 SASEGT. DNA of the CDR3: TGTGCCAGCAGTGAAGCTTGGACTAGCGGACGCACCGGGGAGCTGTTTTTT. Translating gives CASSEAWTSGRTGELFF.

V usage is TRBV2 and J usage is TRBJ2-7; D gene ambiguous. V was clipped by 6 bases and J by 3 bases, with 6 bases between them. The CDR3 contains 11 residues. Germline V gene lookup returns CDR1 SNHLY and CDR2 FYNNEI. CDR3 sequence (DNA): TGTGCCAGCAGATTTAGCTACGAGCAGTACTTC. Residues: CASRFSYEQYF.

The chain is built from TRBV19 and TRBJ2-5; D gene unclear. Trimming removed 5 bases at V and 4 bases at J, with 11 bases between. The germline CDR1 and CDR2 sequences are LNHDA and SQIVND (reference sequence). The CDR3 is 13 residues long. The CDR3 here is CASSPRSRETQYF. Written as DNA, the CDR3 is TGTGCCAGTAGTCCGAGGTCCAGAGAGACCCAGTACTTC.

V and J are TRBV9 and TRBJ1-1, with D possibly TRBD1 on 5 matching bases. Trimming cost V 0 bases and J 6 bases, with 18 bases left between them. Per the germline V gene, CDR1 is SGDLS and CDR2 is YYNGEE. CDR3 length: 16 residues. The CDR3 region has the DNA TGTGCCAGCAGCGTAGGAAATTGGACATCCCCCCCTGAAGCTTTCTTT. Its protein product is CASSVGNWTSPPEAFF.

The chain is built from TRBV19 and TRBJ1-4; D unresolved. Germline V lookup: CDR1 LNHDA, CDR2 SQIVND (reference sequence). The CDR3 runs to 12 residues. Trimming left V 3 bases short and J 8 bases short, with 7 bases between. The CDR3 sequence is CASSIEGEKLFF. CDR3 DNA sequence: TGTGCCAGTAGTATCGAGGGCGAAAAACTGTTTTTT.

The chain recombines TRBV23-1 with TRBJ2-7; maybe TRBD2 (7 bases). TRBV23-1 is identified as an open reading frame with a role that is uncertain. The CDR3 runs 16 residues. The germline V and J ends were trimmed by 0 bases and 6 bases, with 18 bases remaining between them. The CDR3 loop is CASSQSFLGGGFEQYF. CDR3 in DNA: TGCGCCAGCAGTCAATCTTTTTTAGGGGGAGGGTTCGAGCAGTACTTC.

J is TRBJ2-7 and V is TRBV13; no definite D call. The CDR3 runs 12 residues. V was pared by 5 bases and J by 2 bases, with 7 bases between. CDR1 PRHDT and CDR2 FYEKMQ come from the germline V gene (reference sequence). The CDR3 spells CASSPPTYEQYF. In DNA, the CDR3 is TGTGCCAGCAGCCCACCTACCTACGAGCAGTACTTC.

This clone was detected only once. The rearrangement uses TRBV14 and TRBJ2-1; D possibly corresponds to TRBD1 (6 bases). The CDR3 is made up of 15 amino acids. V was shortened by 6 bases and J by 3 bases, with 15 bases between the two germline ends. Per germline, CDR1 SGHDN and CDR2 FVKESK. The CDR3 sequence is CASRPIGGHYNEQFF. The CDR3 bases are TGTGCCAGCAGACCCATTGGGGGCCACTACAATGAGCAGTTCTTC.

CDR3 DNA sequence: TGCGCCAGCAGCCTGAACCCACAGGGGGCGCCTAACAATGAGCAGTTCTTC. Its translation is CASSLNPQGAPNNEQFF. The chain combines TRBV5-1 with TRBJ2-1, with TRBD1 matching 9 bases. CDR1 is SGHRS and CDR2 is YFSETQ in the germline V gene. The CDR3 covers 17 residues. V lost 4 bases and J lost 5; bases outside the gene matches: 13.

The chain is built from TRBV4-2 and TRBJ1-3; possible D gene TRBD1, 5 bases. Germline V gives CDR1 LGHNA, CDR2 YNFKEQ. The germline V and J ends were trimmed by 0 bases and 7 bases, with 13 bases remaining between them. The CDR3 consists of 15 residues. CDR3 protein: CASSQDLTVENTIYF. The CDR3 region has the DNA TGTGCCAGCAGCCAAGATTTGACAGTCGAGAACACCATATATTTT.

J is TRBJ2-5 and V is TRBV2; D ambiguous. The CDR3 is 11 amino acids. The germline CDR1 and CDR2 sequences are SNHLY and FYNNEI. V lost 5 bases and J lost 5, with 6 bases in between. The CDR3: CASSPRETQYF. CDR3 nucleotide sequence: TGTGCCAGCAGTCCACGGGAGACCCAGTACTTC.

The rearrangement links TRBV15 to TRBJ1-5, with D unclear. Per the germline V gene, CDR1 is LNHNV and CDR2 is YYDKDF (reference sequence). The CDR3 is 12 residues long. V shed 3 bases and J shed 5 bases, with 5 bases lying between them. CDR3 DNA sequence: TGTGCCACCAGCAGTTCGGATCAGCCCCAGCATTTT. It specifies CATSSSDQPQHF.

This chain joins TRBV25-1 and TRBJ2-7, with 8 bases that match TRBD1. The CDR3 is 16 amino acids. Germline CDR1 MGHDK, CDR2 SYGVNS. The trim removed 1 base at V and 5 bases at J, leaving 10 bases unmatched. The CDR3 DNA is TGTGCCAGCAGTGAATTTATGGGGAGGACAGGGAACGAGCAGTACTTC. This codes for CASSEFMGRTGNEQYF.

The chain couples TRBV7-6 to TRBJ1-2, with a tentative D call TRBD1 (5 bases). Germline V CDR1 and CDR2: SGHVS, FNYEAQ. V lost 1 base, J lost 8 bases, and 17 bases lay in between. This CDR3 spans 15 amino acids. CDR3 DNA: TGTGCCAGCAGCTTAGTATTTGGGGATTCAGGGGGCTACACCTTC. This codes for CASSLVFGDSGGYTF.

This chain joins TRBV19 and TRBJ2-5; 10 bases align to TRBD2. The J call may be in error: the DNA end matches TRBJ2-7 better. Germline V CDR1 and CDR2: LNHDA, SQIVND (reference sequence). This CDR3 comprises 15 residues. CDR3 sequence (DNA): TGTGCCAGTAGTATGGGAACGGGACTAGCGATCGAGCAGTACTTC. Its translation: CASSMGTGLAIEQYF.

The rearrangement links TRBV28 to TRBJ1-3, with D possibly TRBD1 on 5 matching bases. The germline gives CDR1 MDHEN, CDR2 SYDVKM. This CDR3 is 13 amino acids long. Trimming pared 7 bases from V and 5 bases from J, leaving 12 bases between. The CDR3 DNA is TGTGCCAGCATCCAGGGATCTAGAAACACCATATATTTT. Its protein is CASIQGSRNTIYF.

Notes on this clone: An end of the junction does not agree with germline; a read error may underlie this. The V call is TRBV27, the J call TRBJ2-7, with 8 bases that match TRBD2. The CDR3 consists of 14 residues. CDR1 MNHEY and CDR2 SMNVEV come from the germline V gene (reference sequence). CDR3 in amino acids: CATRSAGGAYEQYF. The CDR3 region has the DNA TGTGCCACCCGGAGCGCGGGAGGCGCCTATGAGCAGTACTTC.

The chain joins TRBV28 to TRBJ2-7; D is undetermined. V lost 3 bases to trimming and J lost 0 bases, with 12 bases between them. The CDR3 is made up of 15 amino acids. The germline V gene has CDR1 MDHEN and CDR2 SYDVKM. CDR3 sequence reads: CASSLLVHRSYEQYF. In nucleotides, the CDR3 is TGTGCCAGCAGTTTGTTAGTGCACCGCTCCTACGAGCAGTACTTC.

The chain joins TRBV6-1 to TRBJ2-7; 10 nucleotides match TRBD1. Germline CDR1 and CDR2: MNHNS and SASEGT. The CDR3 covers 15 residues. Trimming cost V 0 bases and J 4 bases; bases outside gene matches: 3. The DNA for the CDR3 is TGTGCCAGCAGTGAAGCCCGGGACAGGGGATACGAGCAGTACTTC. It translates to CASSEARDRGYEQYF.

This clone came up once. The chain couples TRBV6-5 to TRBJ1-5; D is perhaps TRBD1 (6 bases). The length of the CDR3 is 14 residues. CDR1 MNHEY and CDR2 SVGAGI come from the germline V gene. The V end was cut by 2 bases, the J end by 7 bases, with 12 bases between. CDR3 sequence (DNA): TGTGCCAGCAGTTACGCAGGGGCACGGCAGCCCCAGCATTTT. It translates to CASSYAGARQPQHF.

The CDR3 here is CASSIGPRGSAEAFF. The CDR3 nucleotides are TGTGCCAGCAGCATAGGCCCCAGGGGTAGTGCTGAAGCTTTCTTT. The V and J genes are TRBV7-2 and TRBJ1-1, with D possibly TRBD1 on 6 matching bases. Trimming stripped 5 bases from V and 6 bases from J, with 19 bases between. This CDR3 is 15 amino acids long. Per the germline V gene, CDR1 is SGHTA and CDR2 is FQGNSA.

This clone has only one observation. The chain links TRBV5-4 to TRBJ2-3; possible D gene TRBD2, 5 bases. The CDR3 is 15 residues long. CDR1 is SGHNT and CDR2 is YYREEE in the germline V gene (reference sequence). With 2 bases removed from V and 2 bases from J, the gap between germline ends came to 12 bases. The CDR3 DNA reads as TGTGCCAGCAGCTTTCCTGGGGAGATCACAGATACGCAGTATTTT. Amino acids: CASSFPGEITDTQYF. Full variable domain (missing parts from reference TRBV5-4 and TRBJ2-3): ETGVTQSPTHLIKTRGQQVTLRCSSQSGHNTVSWYQQALGQGPQFIFQYYREEENGRGNFPPRFSGLQFPNYSSELNVNALELDDSALYLCASSFPGEITDTQYFGPGTRLTVL.

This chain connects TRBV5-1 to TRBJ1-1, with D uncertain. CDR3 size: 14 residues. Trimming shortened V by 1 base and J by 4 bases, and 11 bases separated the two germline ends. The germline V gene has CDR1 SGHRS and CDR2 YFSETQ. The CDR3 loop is CASSLQAISTEAFF. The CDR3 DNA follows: TGCGCCAGCAGCTTGCAGGCGATAAGCACTGAAGCTTTCTTT.

The DNA for the CDR3 is TGTGCCAGCCGGGACGGGAGAATTACGCAGTATTTT. Its protein is CASRDGRITQYF. The chain couples TRBV7-9 to TRBJ2-3; D may be TRBD2 (6 bases). The germline V and J ends were trimmed by 8 bases and 8 bases, with 14 bases remaining between them. CDR3 length: 12 residues. Germline V gives CDR1 SEHNR, CDR2 FQNEAQ (reference sequence).

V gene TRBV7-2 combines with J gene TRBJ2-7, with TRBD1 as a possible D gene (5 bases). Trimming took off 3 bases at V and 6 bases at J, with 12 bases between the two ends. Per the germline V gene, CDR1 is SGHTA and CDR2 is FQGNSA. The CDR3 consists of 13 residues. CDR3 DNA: TGTGCCAGCAGCTTTCAGGGTTCGGGCGAGCAGTACTTC. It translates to CASSFQGSGEQYF.